The 15 T cell receptor beta chains below were found in one sample sequenced in a study of Graves' ophthalmopathy and Graves' hyperthyroidism (dated by TCRdb to 2016 to 2019). Sequencing was carried out with an Illumina HiSeq 2000. For repertoire sequencing, the TCR beta CDR3 regions were amplified from RNA transcripts. HTBI primers and the Qiagen OneStep RT-PCR kit were used in a first-round RT-PCR, which was followed by a second-round multiplex PCR, size selection and purification. TCRdb reanalyzed the raw reads on its own, using fastp at Q25 for trimming and MiXCR for clone calling, and kept in-frame beta chains. All rows with the same CDR3 protein become a single entry with the most common DNA and genes. The sample includes roughly 380,000 distinct CDR3 sequences, with 15% observed a single time. The ten largest make up 5.5% to 8% of the sample. The sample taken for sequencing was peripheral blood. The receptors derive from a woman aged 18-29 years with stable Graves' hyperthyroidism. Donor details come from another sample of the same person, matched by shared clones.

The V gene is TRBV6-1, the J gene TRBJ2-5, with 13 nucleotides matching TRBD2. Germline CDR1 is MNHNS and CDR2 is SASEGT. V was clipped by 4 bases and J by 2 bases; unmatched bases: 1. The CDR3 has 15 amino acids. DNA of the CDR3: TGTGCCAGCAGTGCGGGACTAGCGGGGCAAGAGACCCAGTACTTC. Encoded protein: CASSAGLAGQETQYF.

This clonotype was picked up many times. The rearrangement links TRBV12-3 or TRBV12-4 to TRBJ1-2, with 7 bases lining up with TRBD1. V lost 5 bases, J lost 6 bases, and 6 bases stayed unmatched. This CDR3 is built from 13 residues. The CDR3 reads CASSPTGHDGYTF. CDR3 sequence (DNA): TGTGCCAGCAGTCCGACAGGGCACGATGGCTACACCTTC.

This clonotype has at least ten counts. The chain recombines TRBV2 with TRBJ2-7, with 8 bases matching TRBD2. CDR3 length: 13 residues. Germline-derived CDR1 and CDR2 are SNHLY and FYNNEI. The V gene end was trimmed by 11 bases and the J gene end by 3 bases; junction bases not matched to a gene: 9. The CDR3 sequence is CAAERGQSYEQYF. CDR3 nucleotides: TGTGCCGCGGAGCGGGGGCAGAGCTACGAGCAGTACTTC.

This clonotype was seen ten or more times. The chain carries TRBV2 and TRBJ1-2; no definite D call. CDR3 length equals 12 residues. Germline V gene sequence: CDR1 SNHLY, CDR2 FYNNEI. The V end lost 4 bases, the J end lost 6 bases, and 9 bases lay between the germline ends. CDR3 sequence: CASSGRRDGYTF. The CDR3 coding sequence is TGTGCCAGCAGTGGAAGACGAGATGGCTACACCTTC.

This clonotype was observed at least ten times. The rearrangement joins TRBV20-1 to TRBJ1-2; D gene ambiguous. Germline assignment: CDR1 DFQATT and CDR2 SNEGSKA (reference sequence). CDR3 size: 15 residues. Trimming stripped 1 base from V and 2 bases from J, with 14 bases between. CDR3 in amino acids: CSARARRYDNYGYTF. CDR3 in DNA: TGCAGTGCTAGAGCGAGAAGGTATGACAACTATGGCTACACCTTC.

In its sample, this clonotype was seen many times. J is TRBJ1-2 and V is TRBV7-2; TRBD1 aligns across 9 bases. Trimming removed 5 bases from V and 1 base from J; junction bases left unmatched: 8. CDR3 length: 16 amino acids. Germline V gene data show CDR1 as SGHTA and CDR2 as FQGNSA. CDR3 sequence: CASSIPGQGNNYGYTF. The CDR3 DNA is TGTGCCAGCAGCATACCGGGACAGGGTAATAACTATGGCTACACCTTC.

The chain couples TRBV7-8 to TRBJ2-4; D possibly uses TRBD1 or TRBD2 (5 bases each). This CDR3 spans 15 amino acids. Germline CDR1 and CDR2: SGHVS and FQNEAQ. V lost 4 bases, J lost 1 base, and 11 bases lay in between. The CDR3 coding sequence is TGTGCCAGCAGCTATACTCGGGGCGCCAAAAACATTCAGTACTTC. The encoded protein is CASSYTRGAKNIQYF.

This clonotype has at least ten counts. The chain couples TRBV28 to TRBJ2-2, with D possibly being TRBD2 (5 bases). Per germline, CDR1 MDHEN and CDR2 SYDVKM. The V gene lost 5 bases and the J gene lost 0 bases, with 16 bases spanning the gap. The CDR3 extends over 17 amino acids. The CDR3 is CASSPAFAGANTGELFF. CDR3 in DNA: TGTGCCAGCAGTCCGGCCTTTGCGGGCGCGAACACCGGGGAGCTGTTTTTT.

In its sample, this clonotype was seen many times. DNA of the CDR3: TGCGCCAGCAGCCTAATTGGTTCCTACGAGCAGTACTTC. It is translated as CASSLIGSYEQYF. The genes are TRBV5-1 and TRBJ2-7; no clear D gene. Between the trimmed V and J ends, which lost 4 bases and 1 base, there was a span of 9 bases. CDR3 length equals 13 residues. From germline, CDR1 is SGHRS and CDR2 YFSETQ.

The table lists this clonotype with many counts. V gene TRBV20-1 combines with J gene TRBJ2-7, with D possibly being TRBD2 (6 bases). CDR1 and CDR2 from the germline V gene are DFQATT and SNEGSKA (reference sequence). This CDR3 region has 13 residues. V lost 4 bases and J lost 6, with 16 bases in between. The CDR3 coding sequence is TGCAGTGCTACCGGGACTGACCCTGTCGAGCAGTACTTC. Its protein product is CSATGTDPVEQYF.

Ten or more counts support this clonotype. Relative to the germline gene, one junction end is altered; a read error may explain this. This chain connects TRBV11-2 to TRBJ2-5; D may be TRBD1 (7 bases). Germline V gene sequence: CDR1 SGHAT, CDR2 FQNNGV. The CDR3 is 16 residues long. The CDR3 loop reads CASSVDRAAGRETQYF. The CDR3 DNA reads TGTGCCAGCAGCGTAGACAGGGCGGCGGGACGAGAGACCCAGTACTTC.

This clonotype was recorded at least ten times. V usage is TRBV3-1 and J usage is TRBJ1-2; 8 bases fit TRBD1. Losses at the gene ends were 5 bases for V and 4 bases for J; bases not matched to a gene: 12. The germline V gene encodes CDR1 LGHDT and CDR2 YNNKEL (reference sequence). The CDR3 length is 16 residues. The DNA of the CDR3 is TGTGCCAGCAGCAACCTCACAGGGGGGGACACCTATGGCTACACCTTC. It specifies CASSNLTGGDTYGYTF.

In this sample, this clonotype turned up many times. The gene calls are TRBV12-3 or TRBV12-4 and TRBJ2-7; D unresolved. The length of the CDR3 is 13 residues. The V end was cut by 3 bases, the J end by 4 bases, with 10 bases between. DNA of the CDR3: TGTGCCAGCAGTTTTGACCCCAAATACGAGCAGTACTTC. Protein product: CASSFDPKYEQYF.

V gene TRBV7-9 combines with J gene TRBJ2-5; D uncertain. The CDR3 runs to 15 residues. CDR1 SEHNR and CDR2 FQNEAQ come from the germline V gene (reference sequence). V shed 0 bases and J shed 2 bases, with 10 bases lying between them. CDR3: CASSLARQRQETQYF. CDR3 nucleotides: TGTGCCAGCAGCTTAGCCAGGCAGCGTCAAGAGACCCAGTACTTC.

This clonotype was seen many times. The chain is built from TRBV7-9 and TRBJ2-7; D is unresolved. This CDR3 is built from 12 residues. Trimming stripped 2 bases from V and 6 bases from J, with 8 bases between. From germline, CDR1 is SEHNR and CDR2 FQNEAQ (reference sequence). The CDR3, as DNA: TGTGCCAGCAGCTTAACGTCGAGCGAGCAGTACTTC. Protein product: CASSLTSSEQYF. Full variable domain (outside the CDR3, taken from reference TRBV7-9 and TRBJ2-7): DTGVSQNPRHKITKRGQNVTFRCDPISEHNRLYWYRQTLGQGPEFLTYFQNEAQLEKSRLLSDRFSAERPKGSFSTLEIQRTEQGDSAMYLCASSLTSSEQYFGPGTRLTVT.